Here is one T cell receptor (beta chain) with its context. No antigen is known for it. Per-nucleotide qualities are absent, and no much larger clonotype sits a single base away. The reads were generated on an Illumina HiSeq 2500. Quantitative 5'-RACE with molecular barcodes was used to prepare TCR beta libraries. The paper's data handling went like this. To identify disease-linked TCR variants, a new computational method was used, one built on a probabilistic model of VDJ rearrangement. TCRdb handled the public reads itself, with Q25 trimming in fastp and clone calling in MiXCR, and kept productive beta chains. CDR3 protein duplicates are merged, each entry listing the most common genes and DNA. These V and J calls derive from TCRdb rather than the authors' analysis. Here the sample has a few hundred thousand distinct CDR3 sequences; 8% occur a single time. The ten largest make up roughly 15% of the sample.

This entry is derived from a study of CD8 T cells in ankylosing spondylitis (dated by TCRdb to 2017 to 2019). Study-wide context: T cell receptor beta repertoires were profiled in healthy donors and ankylosing spondylitis patients so that disease-linked TCR variants could be found. Peripheral blood was sampled, and synovial fluid was also collected from ankylosing spondylitis patients. In total, the full study cohort was made up of some 110 healthy donors and 20 to 25 ankylosing spondylitis patients.

Per the germline V gene, ENHRY is the CDR1 and SYGVKD is the CDR2. Reading from cysteine to phenylalanine, the CDR3 counts 12 amino acids. Only CDR3 DNA is held: 36 bases, read in frame from base 1. The V end loses 3 bases and the J end loses 7 bases, and a stretch of 7 bases separates them. What the work shows at the level of the full study, not this receptor alone: Some TCR beta motif variants had previously been reported in synovial fluid and blood of reactive arthritis patients, which suggested common disease-initiation mechanisms. The disease-linked clones had a CD8+ phenotype and were found at relatively low frequencies in peripheral blood. According to the report, matched synovial fluid samples from ankylosing spondylitis patients were significantly enriched for the disease-linked clones. Blood from ankylosing spondylitis patients appeared to be characterized by a TCR beta motif made up of under ten highly homologous amino acid variants.

The clonotype comes from a male donor with ankylosing spondylitis. The sample comprised blood, either unsorted or a sorted T cell fraction (not recorded which). The V and J genes are TRBV10-3 and TRBJ2-1; the D gene remains uncertain. This receptor has the CDR3 CAISDPVNEQFF. The DNA sequence is as follows: TGTGCCATCAGTGACCCGGTAAATGAGCAGTTCTTC.